This record looks at one TCR beta chain sequence and its context. This clonotype was detected a few times. Its recognized antigen is unknown. No much larger clonotype is one base removed from it; base qualities were not supplied. Library preparation used 5' RACE. TCRdb records Illumina HiSeq 2500 as the sequencer. The second PCR ran for about 6 to 12 cycles and used a J-beta primer mix along with a sample-barcoded 5' primer. A template-switch 5' adaptor carrying 12 random nucleotides introduced a unique molecular identifier onto each TCR beta cDNA molecule. Each sample yielded at least 3 million CDR3-containing paired-end reads. First-strand cDNA was synthesized from all RNA with the Mint cDNA synthesis kit, primed by a TRBC-specific oligonucleotide. All cDNA was treated with uracil-DNA glycosylase and then went through a first 18-cycle PCR with the universal primers M1SS and BC2_uni_R. For the original study's pipeline: Normalization of each sample was performed by random selection of 1 million high-quality reads, each carrying a distinct molecular identifier. Reads with shared molecular identifiers were discarded instead of being binned into consensus sequences. MiTCR, set to a Q25 quality threshold and the strictest error-elimination algorithm, was used for CDR3 identification, clonotype clustering and error correction. A nonparametric unseen species model with Euler transformation was used to estimate lower-bound total TCR beta diversity. The public reads were reprocessed in TCRdb via fastp at Q25 and MiXCR, keeping in-frame beta chains. Here each entry gathers all rows of one CDR3 protein and keeps the most common genes and DNA. It is TCRdb's table, rather than the study itself, that gives the V and J calls and clone size. For this sample the table gives roughly 2 million distinct CDR3 sequences, of which around half were detected only once. The top ten constitute around 2.1% of the sample.

The data originate from a study of blood T cells in healthy people across ages (dated by TCRdb to between 2015 and 2017). About the study as a whole: In model experiments, template switching captured roughly one uniquely barcoded TCR beta cDNA molecule for every two T cells. To avoid experimental bias, donors of different ages were randomly spread across the sequencing lanes. Donors were grouped into four age groups: young (average 16 years), middle-aged (about 38), aged (around 62) and long-lived (just over 80). Using the same blood draw, the study looked at two additional independent replicas of 1 million unique cDNA reads for two donors, one aged 18 to 30 and the other aged 80 or older. To track age-related changes in TCR beta repertoire diversity, the study relied on deep sequencing normalized with unique cDNA molecular identifiers. Broader findings and caveats from the paper: The long-lived group showed more naive CD4+ T cells, fewer expanded clones and increased TCR diversity than the aged group, suggesting age selection. Observed TCR beta diversity correlated strongly with the percentage of naive T cells measured by flow cytometry. Donor CMV infection status was unknown, potentially confounding age-related changes in expanded clonotypes. Estimates of total diversity from one million sequenced T cells were regarded as lower bounds and underestimates. Since profiling was done on bulk unsorted PBMCs, naive and antigen-experienced compartments could not be conclusively compared. Observed TCR beta diversity per million T cells fell roughly linearly with age, and a significant reduction was already apparent by age roughly 40.

The germline V gene yields SGDLS for CDR1 and YYNGEE for CDR2. V trim: 3 bases; J trim: 2 bases; unmatched bases: 19. From the cysteine through the phenylalanine, the CDR3 covers 19 amino acids. The DNA shown is the 57-base CDR3, in frame from base 1. The donors were roughly 38 Caucasian individuals from Russia, aged 6 to 90 years, who were systemically healthy. Roughly 10 milliliters of peripheral blood were collected from each donor into EDTA-treated Vacutainer tubes. Ficoll-Paque density-gradient centrifugation was used to isolate PBMCs, with at least 6.5 million per sample. Trizol reagent was used to extract total RNA from the PBMCs, yielding at least 6 micrograms per sample. For every donor, flow cytometry on a PBMC aliquot measured the percentage of naive CD45RAhigh/CD27high T cells.

This sequence was found in a woman aged 40 to 49 in good health. The chain employs TRBV9 and TRBJ2-5, with 7 bases matching TRBD1. Sequencing used blood. The CDR3 protein sequence reads: CASSEPSRTGPRQQETQYF. The DNA sequence follows: TGTGCCAGCAGCGAGCCCTCCAGGACAGGCCCTAGACAACAAGAGACCCAGTACTTC.